This T cell receptor (beta chain) derives from a study of blood T cell repertoires in COVID-19 (dated by TCRdb to between 2020 and 2021). With regard to the full study: Samples from collaborators originated in the United States, Italy and Spain and spanned both the acute and convalescent phases of COVID-19. The material from the prospective study consisted of cDNA or gDNA derived from T cells, B-cell-depleted T cells, or PBMCs. Deeply sampled blood TCRbeta repertoires from subjects exposed to, actively infected with, or recovered from COVID-19 were included in the dataset. The repertoires were released in a freely available public database meant as a resource for research on the immune response to SARS-CoV-2. The samples were drawn from the first 160 participants of the ongoing ImmuneRACE study and from 950 to 1,500 subjects provided by 6 global collaborators. The sample metadata nearly always contained a de-identified subject ID, COVID-19 status, age in years and sex. HLA class I and class II types, where available, came from metadata supplied by the sample provider rather than from assay-based typing.

What the research found in general, with its limitations: The amount of clinical and demographic metadata varied by source and participant and was provided uncurated.

Including cysteine and phenylalanine, the CDR3 has 12 amino acids. Here the CDR3 DNA is all that survives: 36 bases in frame from base 1. The germline V gene (reference sequence) provides CDR1 MNHEY and CDR2 SMNVEV. The V end loses 4 bases and the J end loses 8 bases, and a stretch of 11 bases separates them. Participants in the prospective study were enrolled through a virtual design, were aged 18 to 89 years, and lived in approximately 25 United States geographic areas. In the prospective study, cohorts were assigned on the basis of participant-reported clinical history obtained from a screening survey and a study questionnaire. In the prospective study, whole blood, serum and a nasopharyngeal or oropharyngeal swab were collected from each participant by mobile phlebotomists. Prospective study participants could optionally give additional blood draws and questionnaires over an approximately 2-month period. Before DNA extraction, prospective study blood samples were shipped either frozen or at room temperature.

TCRbeta CDR3 regions were amplified from genomic DNA by means of the immunoSEQ Assay, a bias-controlled multiplex PCR. The published analysis was carried out like this. Within the assay, amplification of reference gene primers was used to estimate how many nucleated cells each sample contained. To quantify the absolute abundance of each unique TCRbeta CDR3 rearrangement, sequence reads were collapsed and filtered. For each sample, productive Simpson clonality was calculated as the square root of Simpson's diversity index across productive rearrangements. Imported from immuneACCESS, the table was reduced by TCRdb to in-frame sequences with V and J called. These copies leave out some clones; in studies compared against another copy, an unresolved V gene accounts for under half, and the cause of the remainder is not known. The DNA was the basis for D and trimming; V, J and clone size are from that table. The sample profile shows under 500,000 clones; 70% to 90% of them were found once. The ten most abundant clones make up around 1.8% of the sample.

Notes on this clone: There is no known antigen for this receptor. Per-base qualities were not stored, and no clone one base away is much larger.

The chain was built from TRBV27 and TRBJ1-1, with the D gene too uncertain to name. Material: PBMCs or T cells enriched from blood (not recorded which). The receptor comes from a woman aged 18-29 years with acute COVID-19. The sequence in DNA is TGTGCCAGCAGTTCGGGTCCCTTAGAAGCTTTCTTT. Translated, this is CASSSGPLEAFF.